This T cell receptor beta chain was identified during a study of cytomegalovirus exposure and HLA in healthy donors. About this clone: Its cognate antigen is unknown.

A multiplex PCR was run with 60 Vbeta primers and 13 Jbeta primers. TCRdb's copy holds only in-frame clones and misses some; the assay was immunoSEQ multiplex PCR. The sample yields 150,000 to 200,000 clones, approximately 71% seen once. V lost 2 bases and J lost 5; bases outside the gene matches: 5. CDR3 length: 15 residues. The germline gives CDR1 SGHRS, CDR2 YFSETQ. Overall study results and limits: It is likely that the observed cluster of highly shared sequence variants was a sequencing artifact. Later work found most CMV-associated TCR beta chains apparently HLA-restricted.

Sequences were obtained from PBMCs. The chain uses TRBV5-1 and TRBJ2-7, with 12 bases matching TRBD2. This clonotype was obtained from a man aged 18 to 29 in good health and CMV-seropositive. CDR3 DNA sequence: TGCGCCAGCAGCTTTCGACTAGCGGGAGATAACGAGCAGTACTTC. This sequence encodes CASSFRLAGDNEQYF.